This T cell receptor (beta chain) was recovered during a study of cytomegalovirus exposure and HLA in healthy donors. Background on the study: Out of roughly 170 million T cells, an earlier analysis found roughly 110 million unique TCR beta sequences in total. Broader study findings: Within an earlier analysis, most TCR beta V segments proved productive either about 90% or about 30% of the time.

In regard to this clone: What it binds is not known.

Germline V gene sequence: CDR1 WSHSY, CDR2 SAAADI. V lost 5 bases to trimming and J lost 6 bases, with 19 bases between them. This CDR3 region has 15 residues. PCR used 60 Vbeta primers and 13 Jbeta primers. Method: immunoSEQ multiplex PCR; TCRdb's copy keeps in-frame clones and lacks some. Here the sample spans 100,000 or so clones, more than 70% being singletons. This TCR was sampled from a young man in good health and CMV-seronegative. V gene TRBV10-2 combines with J gene TRBJ1-2; a possible D gene is TRBD1 (6 bases). Sequencing was performed on PBMCs. CDR3 residues: CASSSTGARGDGYTF. In DNA form, the CDR3 reads TGCGCCAGCAGTTCAACCGGGGCCAGGGGAGATGGCTACACCTTC.